The T cell receptor beta chain described here comes from a study of T-cell memory formation after mild COVID-19. Study-wide context: TCR clusters mostly belonged to single donors.

This clonotype appeared a few times. The antigen is not known. Study findings and constraints: Clones that shrank (day 15 to 85) were balanced CD4/CD8, whereas later expanders leaned CD4+.

This CDR3 spans 16 amino acids. CDR1 and CDR2 from the germline V gene are LGHNA and YSLEER. Losses at the gene ends were 3 bases for V and 2 bases for J; bases not matched to a gene: 7. MiXCR, run by TCRdb on the 5' RACE reads, gives a single entry per CDR3 protein. The sample comprises approximately 110,000 distinct CDR3 sequences, about 20% of which are singletons, and about 38% rests with the top ten. This clonotype was sampled from a man aged 18 to 35 who had mild COVID-19 (a few samples of this study predate the infection). Cell type and time point are not known. Sequenced: PBMCs or a T cell subset sorted from them (not recorded which). The genes are TRBV4-3 and TRBJ2-1; 7 positions agree with TRBD1. CDR3 in DNA: TGCGCCAGCAGCCAGAGGACAGGTGCCCCCTACAATGAGCAGTTCTTC. Protein sequence: CASSQRTGAPYNEQFF.